These 5 T cell receptor beta chains originate from one sample sequenced in a study of shared T cell receptors in the human thymus. TCRdb's copy holds only in-frame clones and misses some; the assay was immunoSEQ multiplex PCR. Here the sample spans over 350,000 clones, 85% to 95% being singletons. The specimen was thymocytes. The origin of the receptors is a human donor.

J is TRBJ2-2 and V is TRBV19, with 9 bases matching TRBD2. V lost 4 bases, J lost 7 bases, and 13 bases stayed unmatched. This CDR3 has 17 residues. Germline values: CDR1 LNHDA, CDR2 SQIVND (reference sequence). CDR3 amino acids: CASSNPRREGNNGELFF. The CDR3, as DNA: TGTGCCAGTAGTAATCCCCGGCGGGAGGGTAATAACGGGGAGCTGTTTTTT.

The chain recombines TRBV23-1 with TRBJ2-7; tentative D call: TRBD1 (5 bases). TRBV23-1 is known as an ORF, though its function is uncertain. Between the trimmed V and J ends, which lost 0 bases and 4 bases, there was a span of 16 bases. CDR3 length equals 16 residues. CDR3 in DNA: TGCGCCAGCAGTCAATCGTCGCACAGGAGACCTTACGAGCAGTACTTC. This translates into CASSQSSHRRPYEQYF.

This sequence joins TRBV5-1 and TRBJ1-1; D unresolved. Germline V CDR1 and CDR2: SGHRS, YFSETQ. Trimming stripped 0 bases from V and 2 bases from J, with 11 bases between. This CDR3 spans 15 amino acids. CDR3 DNA sequence: TGCGCCAGCAGCTTGGGAAGAGGGAGCAACACTGAAGCTTTCTTT. Translated, it gives CASSLGRGSNTEAFF.

The CDR3 coding sequence is TGTGCCAGCAGCCAAACAGGGGGCTGGCAGTTCTTC. This codes for CASSQTGGWQFF. The chain links TRBV5-4 to TRBJ2-1; 9 bases align to TRBD1. The junction had 5 bases not matched to a gene; V was cut back by 4 bases and J by 12 bases. The CDR3 has 12 amino acids. Germline CDR1 and CDR2: SGHNT and YYREEE (reference sequence).

This sequence joins TRBV7-8 and TRBJ2-7; D is unresolved. Germline V CDR1 and CDR2: SGHVS, FQNEAQ. The ends were cut back, 5 bases at V and 5 bases at J, with 10 bases in the middle. The length of the CDR3 is 12 residues. CDR3 loop: CASSVVRDEQYF. The CDR3 region has the DNA TGTGCCAGCAGCGTAGTTAGGGACGAGCAGTACTTC.